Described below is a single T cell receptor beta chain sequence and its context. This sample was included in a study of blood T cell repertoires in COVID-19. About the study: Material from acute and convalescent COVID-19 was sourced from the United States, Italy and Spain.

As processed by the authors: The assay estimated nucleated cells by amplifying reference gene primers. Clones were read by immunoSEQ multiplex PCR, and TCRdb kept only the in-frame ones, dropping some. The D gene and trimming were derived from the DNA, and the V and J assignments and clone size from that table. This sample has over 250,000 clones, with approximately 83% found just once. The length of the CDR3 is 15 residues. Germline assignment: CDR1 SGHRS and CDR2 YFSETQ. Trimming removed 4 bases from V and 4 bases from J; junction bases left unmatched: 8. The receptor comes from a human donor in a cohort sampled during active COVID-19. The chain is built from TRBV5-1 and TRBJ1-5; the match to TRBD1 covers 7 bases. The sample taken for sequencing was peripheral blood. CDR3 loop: CASSPDGQANQPQHF. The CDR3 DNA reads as TGCGCCAGCAGCCCGGATGGACAGGCTAATCAGCCCCAGCATTTT.